Listed below are T cell receptor beta chains from one sample, sequenced in a study of blood T cell repertoires in COVID-19. Sequenced by immunoSEQ multiplex PCR; TCRdb stores in-frame clones only, minus some. The table lists under 65,000 clones, around 80% of them singletons. What was sequenced was peripheral blood. The source of these receptors is a woman aged 55-75 years with acute or convalescent COVID-19. CDR3s include the opening cysteine and the closing phenylalanine or tryptophan. A D gene is named only where the DNA matches it firmly. The listing skips clone size in some rows; elsewhere it reads once, few, many or a size class.

TRBJ2-2	TRBD2	-	TRBV7-7	CASSSGSGANTGELFF	TGTGCCAGCAGCTCCGGTAGCGGGGCGAACACCGGGGAGCTGTTTTTT
TRBJ1-2	-	-	TRBV9	CASSDSRGNDYGYTF	TGTGCCAGCAGCGATTCTAGAGGCAATGACTATGGCTACACCTTC
TRBJ2-1	-	few	TRBV6-4	CASSDGDNPYNEQFF	TGTGCCAGCAGTGACGGGGACAATCCCTACAATGAGCAGTTCTTC
TRBJ2-1	TRBD2	-	TRBV12-5	CASGLLAGGYNEQFF	TGTGCTAGTGGGTTACTAGCGGGGGGGTACAATGAGCAGTTCTTC
TRBJ2-1	-	-	TRBV30	CAWSVYGKYNEQFF	TGTGCCTGGAGTGTGTACGGGAAATACAATGAGCAGTTCTTC
TRBJ1-5	-	medium-sized	TRBV21-1	CASSRKAGGTPQHF	TGTGCCAGCAGCAGAAAGGCAGGGGGAACGCCCCAGCATTTT
TRBJ1-4	-	-	TRBV6-5	CASRDSNEKLFF	TGTGCCAGCAGAGACAGCAATGAAAAACTGTTTTTT
TRBJ1-1	-	-	TRBV6-1	CASSETGTEAFF	TGTGCCAGCAGTGAAACAGGCACTGAAGCTTTCTTT
TRBJ2-1	-	few	TRBV18	CASSPTRGNSYNEQFF	TGTGCCAGCTCACCAACGAGAGGGAACTCCTACAATGAGCAGTTCTTC
TRBJ2-4	TRBD1	-	TRBV19	CASSNDRDGRNIQYF	TGTGCCAGTAGTAATGACAGGGACGGTCGAAACATTCAGTACTTC
TRBJ2-3	-	-	TRBV19	CASSIAPTGRDTQYF	TGTGCCAGTAGTATAGCACCGACCGGGAGAGATACGCAGTATTTT
TRBJ1-4	TRBD1	-	TRBV4-2	CASSEQGNEKLFF	TGTGCCAGCAGCGAACAGGGGAACGAAAAACTGTTTTTT
TRBJ2-3	TRBD2	-	TRBV7-2	CASSLASGGADTQYF	TGTGCCAGCAGCTTAGCTAGCGGGGGGGCAGATACGCAGTATTTT
TRBJ2-3	-	few	TRBV5-4	CASGPGASTDTQYF	TGTGCCAGCGGGCCGGGAGCAAGCACAGATACGCAGTATTTT
TRBJ2-2	TRBD2	-	TRBV3-1/TRBV3-2	CASSFQTSGGTGELFF	TGTGCCAGCAGCTTCCAGACTAGCGGGGGGACCGGGGAGCTGTTTTTT
TRBJ1-1	-	few	TRBV7-3	CASSLTGGPGTEAFF	TGTGCCAGCAGCTTAACTGGCGGGCCAGGCACTGAAGCTTTCTTT
TRBJ2-3	-	-	TRBV5-1	CASSSGQWADTQYF	TGCGCCAGCAGCTCTGGACAATGGGCAGATACGCAGTATTTT
TRBJ1-2	-	-	TRBV12-5	CASGLVVSRILNYGYTF	TGTGCTAGTGGTTTGGTGGTTTCCAGGATTCTTAACTATGGCTACACCTTC
TRBJ2-3	-	-	TRBV24-1	CATSDDYTQYF	TGTGCCACCAGTGATGACTATACGCAGTATTTT
TRBJ1-1	-	-	TRBV9	CASSVAGNRQAFF	TGTGCCAGCAGCGTAGCTGGGAACAGGCAAGCTTTCTTT
TRBJ2-4	-	once	TRBV5-1	CASSLGFAVAKNIQYF	TGCGCCAGCAGCTTGGGGTTTGCAGTAGCCAAAAACATTCAGTACTTC
TRBJ1-5	-	-	TRBV7-9	CASSSDTSNQPQHF	TGTGCCAGCAGCTCGGACACTAGCAATCAGCCCCAGCATTTT
TRBJ1-1	-	few	TRBV2	CASTKEGGGKNTEAFF	TGTGCCAGCACTAAGGAAGGGGGGGGTAAGAACACTGAAGCTTTCTTT
TRBJ1-5	TRBD1	few	TRBV19	CASSIRGPSNQPQHF	TGTGCCAGTAGTATCAGGGGGCCTAGCAATCAGCCCCAGCATTTT
TRBJ2-2	-	few	TRBV3-1/TRBV3-2	CASSFRGIGELFF	TGTGCCAGCAGCTTTCGGGGGATCGGGGAGCTGTTTTTT
TRBJ2-3	TRBD2	-	TRBV4-3	CASSQGGGFTDTQYF	TGCGCCAGCAGCCAAGGGGGGGGGTTCACAGATACGCAGTATTTT
TRBJ1-1	-	-	TRBV7-9	CASSLVHTEAFF	TGTGCCAGCAGCTTAGTACATACTGAAGCTTTCTTT
TRBJ1-5	-	few	TRBV19	CASSITGRMDQPQHF	TGTGCCAGTAGTATTACCGGCAGGATGGATCAGCCCCAGCATTTT
TRBJ2-2	TRBD1	-	TRBV15	CATILDRARGELFF	TGTGCCACCATCCTGGACAGGGCCCGGGGGGAGCTGTTTTTT
TRBJ1-1	-	-	TRBV29-1	CSGCSGAAEAFF	TGCAGCGGCTGCAGCGGGGCAGCTGAAGCTTTCTTT
TRBJ1-2	-	-	TRBV5-6	CASSLRGSNYGYTF	TGTGCCAGCAGCTTGCGGGGATCGAACTATGGCTACACCTTC
TRBJ2-5	-	-	TRBV4-1	CASSQAVKETQYF	TGCGCCAGCAGCCAAGCAGTAAAAGAGACCCAGTACTTC
TRBJ1-2	TRBD1	-	TRBV7-2	CASSLNRGDYGYTF	TGTGCCAGCAGCTTAAACAGGGGCGACTATGGCTACACCTTC
TRBJ2-7	TRBD1	-	TRBV4-1	CASSQRVIGTGDYEQYF	TGCGCCAGCAGCCAAAGAGTAATCGGGACAGGGGACTACGAGCAGTACTTC
TRBJ1-6	-	-	TRBV19	CASSIGRTLGAPLHF	TGTGCCAGTAGTATAGGGAGGACCCTTGGGGCACCCCTCCACTTT
TRBJ1-2	TRBD1	few	TRBV12-3/TRBV12-4	CASSFSGQGRYTF	TGTGCCAGCAGTTTTTCGGGACAGGGAAGGTACACCTTC
TRBJ1-3	-	-	TRBV29-1	CSVDGSGNTIYF	TGCAGCGTTGACGGGTCTGGAAACACCATATATTTT
TRBJ1-1	-	few	TRBV7-3	CASSSAGRGRTEAFF	TGTGCCAGCAGCTCAGCCGGAAGGGGCAGGACTGAAGCTTTCTTT
TRBJ1-1	-	-	TRBV5-8	CASSLDGWETTEAFF	TGTGCCAGCAGCTTGGATGGCTGGGAGACCACTGAAGCTTTCTTT
TRBJ2-7	-	once	TRBV25-1	CARDYNKEYF	TGTGCCAGAGACTATAACAAGGAGTACTTC
TRBJ1-2	-	-	TRBV6-2/TRBV6-3	CASSPDSLYGYTF	TGTGCCAGCAGTCCGGACAGCCTATATGGCTACACCTTC
TRBJ2-7	-	-	TRBV12-3/TRBV12-4	CASSLRGLEQYF	TGTGCCAGCAGTTTGCGAGGGCTCGAGCAGTACTTC
TRBJ1-1	-	-	TRBV11-2	CASSSLRRQPVPFAFF	TGTGCCAGCAGCTCCCTCCGTCGACAGCCCGTTCCGTTTGCTTTCTTT
TRBJ2-1	-	-	TRBV28	CASVPAGSYNEQFF	TGTGCCTCCGTCCCAGCGGGCTCCTACAATGAGCAGTTCTTC
TRBJ2-7	TRBD1	-	TRBV6-5	CASRAPGQGSYEQYF	TGTGCCAGCAGAGCACCGGGACAGGGGTCCTACGAGCAGTACTTC
TRBJ2-7	TRBD2	-	TRBV11-2	CASSLASGTYEQYF	TGTGCCAGCAGCTTAGCTAGCGGCACCTACGAGCAGTACTTC
TRBJ2-5	TRBD2	-	TRBV5-6	CASSRLAGRETQYF	TGTGCCAGCAGCAGACTAGCGGGGAGGGAGACCCAGTACTTC
TRBJ1-4	TRBD1	-	TRBV7-8	CASSEMGQGALHEKLFF	TGTGCCAGCAGCGAAATGGGACAGGGGGCGCTTCATGAAAAACTGTTTTTT
TRBJ2-1	-	-	TRBV10-1	CASSEPGSSYNEQFF	TGCGCCAGCAGTGAGCCGGGGAGCTCCTACAATGAGCAGTTCTTC
TRBJ1-1	-	-	TRBV6-6	CASSYRTGRTEAFF	TGTGCCAGCAGTTACCGGACGGGGAGAACTGAAGCTTTCTTT
TRBJ1-1	-	once	TRBV19	CASIPQGKNMNTEAFF	TGTGCCAGTATCCCCCAGGGTAAAAACATGAACACTGAAGCTTTCTTT
TRBJ2-1	-	-	TRBV27	CATTTVGSYNEQFF	TGTGCCACTACTACGGTCGGGTCCTACAATGAGCAGTTCTTC
TRBJ2-7	TRBD1	-	TRBV13	CASSLIDRDYEQYF	TGTGCCAGCAGCTTAATCGACAGGGATTACGAGCAGTACTTC
TRBJ1-1	-	-	TRBV9	CASSATGGFEAFF	TGTGCCAGCAGCGCTACTGGAGGGTTTGAAGCTTTCTTT
TRBJ2-4	TRBD1	-	TRBV12-3/TRBV12-4	CATGTGGSIQYF	TGTGCCACCGGGACAGGAGGGAGCATTCAGTACTTC
TRBJ1-1	-	once	TRBV5-6	CASSFSQHMNTEAFF	TGTGCCAGCAGCTTTTCCCAACATATGAACACTGAAGCTTTCTTT